This T cell receptor beta chain derives from a study of blood T cells in healthy people across ages. Study-wide context: Template switching retrieved approximately one barcoded beta molecule for each two T cells. General study findings and limits: In older individuals, TCR beta diversity per million T cells was lower, falling roughly linearly with age. Observed TCR beta diversity showed a strong correlation with the percentage of naive T cells as measured by flow cytometry.

Comment on this clonotype: Its specificity is unknown.

This CDR3 has 15 residues. V shed 4 bases and J 2 bases; nucleotides not matched to a gene: 8. Germline V gives CDR1 PRHDT, CDR2 FYEKMQ (reference sequence). Sample-barcoded 5' priming and a J-beta primer mix drove a second PCR of about 6 to 12 cycles. One entry per CDR3 protein, called by TCRdb with MiXCR from the 5' RACE reads. Of roughly 830,000 distinct CDR3 sequences listed, approximately 65% were seen once; the top ten hold roughly a quarter. Sequencing input: blood. This receptor was identified in a man aged 30 to 45 in good health. The chain is built from TRBV13 and TRBJ2-7, with 7 bases lining up with TRBD1. The CDR3 region is CASSSGQDWTYEQYF. The CDR3 coding sequence is TGTGCCAGCAGCTCAGGACAGGATTGGACCTACGAGCAGTACTTC.